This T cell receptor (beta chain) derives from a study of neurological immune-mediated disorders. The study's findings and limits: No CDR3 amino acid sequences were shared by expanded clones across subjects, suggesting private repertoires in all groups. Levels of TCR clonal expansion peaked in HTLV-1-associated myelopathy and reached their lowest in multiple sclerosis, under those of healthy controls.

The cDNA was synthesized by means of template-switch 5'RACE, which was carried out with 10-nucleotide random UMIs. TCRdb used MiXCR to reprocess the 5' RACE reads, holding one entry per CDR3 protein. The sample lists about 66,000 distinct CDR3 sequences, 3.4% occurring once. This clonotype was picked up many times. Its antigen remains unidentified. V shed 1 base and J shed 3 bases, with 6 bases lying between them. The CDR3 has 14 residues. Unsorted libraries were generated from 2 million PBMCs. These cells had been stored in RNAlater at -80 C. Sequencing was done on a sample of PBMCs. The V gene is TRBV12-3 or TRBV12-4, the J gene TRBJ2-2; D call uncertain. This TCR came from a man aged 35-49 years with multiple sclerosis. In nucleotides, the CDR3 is TGTGCCAGCAGTTTAGGGCACCACACCGGGGAGCTGTTTTTT. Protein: CASSLGHHTGELFF.